Here is one T cell receptor (beta chain) with its context. This specimen belongs to a study of blood T cell repertoires in COVID-19. Overall study: Researchers got acute and convalescent COVID-19 samples from the United States, Italy and Spain. PBMCs, B-cell-depleted T cells, or T cells provided the cDNA or gDNA that made up the material.

As handled by the study authors: Amplification of reference gene primers provided the estimated nucleated cell counts. Generated by immunoSEQ multiplex PCR, the TCRdb table keeps only in-frame clones and is missing some. For V, J and clone size, that table is used; D and trimming come from the DNA. Of about 140,000 clones in the sample, around 82% were seen once. Sequencing used peripheral blood. This clonotype was obtained from a woman aged 55-69 years with acute or convalescent COVID-19.

The CDR3 DNA is TGTGCCAGCAGCTTACGGGGGGAAGTGAACACTGAAGCTTTCTTT. Its translation is CASSLRGEVNTEAFF. The chain links TRBV7-2 to TRBJ1-1; tentative D call: TRBD1 (5 bases). V lost 2 bases and J 0 bases, leaving 10 bases between the germline ends. The CDR3 extends over 15 amino acids. The germline V gene has CDR1 SGHTA and CDR2 FQGNSA.